These 20 T cell receptor beta chains were all obtained from the same sample, sequenced in a study of T cells in Graves' hyperthyroidism and ophthalmopathy (dated by TCRdb to the late 2010s). Libraries came from multiplex PCR. The sequencing machine was an Illumina HiSeq 2000. The TCR beta CDR3 regions were amplified from the RNA transcripts. For the first round of RT-PCR on the TCR CDR3, the HTBI primer set was used together with the Qiagen OneStep RT-PCR kit. TCRdb cleaned the public reads at Q25 with fastp, built clones with MiXCR and kept in-frame beta chains. Rows are combined by CDR3 protein, so each entry shows the most common genes and DNA. The sample contains fewer than 900,000 distinct CDR3 sequences, less than 20% of them found a single time. The ten largest clones take up roughly 8% of the sample. The source material was blood. These receptors all stem from a man aged 18 to 30 with Graves' hyperthyroidism.

Only a few counts were recorded for this clonotype. This chain uses TRBV28 with TRBJ2-1, with D perhaps matching TRBD1 or TRBD2 (6 bases each). The CDR3 runs to 12 residues. Per germline, CDR1 MDHEN and CDR2 SYDVKM. Deletions cut 10 bases from V and 12 bases from J, with 19 bases between. CDR3 DNA sequence: TGTGCCACCGCGGAGGGGGTGCCAGGGCAGTTCTTC. Translated, it gives CATAEGVPGQFF. Supplemented by reference TRBV28 and TRBJ2-1, the full variable domain reads DVKVTQSSRYLVKRTGEKVFLECVQDMDHENMFWYRQDPGLGLRLIYFSYDVKMKEKGDIPEGYSVSREKKERFSLILESASTNQTSMYLCATAEGVPGQFFGPGTRLTVL.

The V call is TRBV28, the J call TRBJ1-5; D unresolved. The CDR3 sequence is 10 residues long. From germline, CDR1 is MDHEN and CDR2 SYDVKM. V lost 8 bases and J 7 bases, leaving 6 bases between the germline ends. The CDR3 region is CASGSQPQHF. CDR3 coding DNA: TGTGCCAGCGGGAGCCAGCCCCAGCATTTT.

Ten or more counts support this clonotype. The chain employs TRBV6-1 and TRBJ2-5; 12 positions match TRBD1. CDR3 size: 16 residues. Unmatched junction bases numbered 11, after V lost 7 bases and J lost 5 bases. Germline V gene lookup returns CDR1 MNHNS and CDR2 SASEGT. CDR3 amino acids: CASKLNRDRGQETQYF. CDR3 coding DNA: TGTGCCAGCAAACTAAACCGGGACAGGGGGCAGGAGACCCAGTACTTC.

CDR3 protein: CASSWGLASNEQFF. In DNA, the CDR3 is TGTGCCAGCAGCTGGGGGCTAGCGAGCAATGAGCAGTTCTTC. V is TRBV11-3 and J is TRBJ2-1, with D tentatively TRBD1 or TRBD2 (6 bases each). V dropped 4 bases and J dropped 6 bases, with 13 bases sitting between them. Germline CDR1 is SGHNT and CDR2 is YENEEA. The CDR3 covers 14 residues.

This sequence joins TRBV4-3 and TRBJ1-2; D is possibly TRBD1 (6 bases). Germline lookup yields CDR1 LGHNA and CDR2 YSLEER. The V and J ends lost 4 bases and 6 bases respectively, with 18 bases between them. The CDR3 consists of 15 residues. In DNA form, the CDR3 reads TGCGCCAGCAGCCGGCTGGGAGGGGGGATGGATGGCTACACCTTC. Amino acids: CASSRLGGGMDGYTF.

This clonotype was seen many times. The chain carries TRBV12-3 or TRBV12-4 and TRBJ2-3; perhaps D is TRBD1 or TRBD2 (5 bases each). V was cut by 5 bases and J by 1 base, with 13 bases left in between. CDR3 length equals 15 residues. CDR3 protein: CASSPQGAGTDTQYF. The CDR3 coding sequence is TGTGCCAGCAGTCCTCAGGGAGCTGGCACAGATACGCAGTATTTT.

This clonotype was observed at least ten times. This chain uses TRBV10-3 with TRBJ2-5, with a possible D match to TRBD2 (5 bases). The germline V gene has CDR1 ENHRY and CDR2 SYGVKD. Trimming removed 3 bases from V and 6 bases from J, with 17 bases in between. This CDR3 is built from 15 residues. CDR3 nucleotides: TGTGCCATCAGTGATGGAGGTGGCGGGCGGAAGACCCAGTACTTC. Its protein is CAISDGGGGRKTQYF.

This clonotype has at least ten counts. This chain uses TRBV7-3 with TRBJ1-1; TRBD1 matches 9 bases. Trimming at V came to 6 bases and at J to 5 bases, leaving 4 bases not matched to a gene. The CDR3 totals 13 residues. CDR1 is SGHTA, CDR2 FQGTGA, per germline. Here the CDR3 DNA reads TGTGCCAGCAGTAGACAGGGGGAAACTGAAGCTTTCTTT. It specifies CASSRQGETEAFF. Full variable domain (outside the CDR3, taken from reference TRBV7-3 and TRBJ1-1): GAGVSQTPSNKVTEKGKYVELRCDPISGHTALYWYRQSLGQGPEFLIYFQGTGAADDSGLPNDRFFAVRPEGSVSTLKIQRTERGDSAVYLCASSRQGETEAFFGQGTRLTVV.

This clonotype was detected ten times or more. The chain is built from TRBV12-3 or TRBV12-4 and TRBJ2-5, with D possibly matching TRBD2 (6 bases). The CDR3 sequence is 14 residues long. Trimming left V 3 bases short and J 4 bases short, with 12 bases between. This chain's CDR3 is CASSFWGRRETQYF. The CDR3 coding sequence is TGTGCCAGCAGTTTCTGGGGGAGGAGAGAGACCCAGTACTTC.

In nucleotides, the CDR3 is TGCAGCGTTCCTCAGGGGGGCATTAGCGGAGATACGCAGTATTTT. Translation: CSVPQGGISGDTQYF. The genes are TRBV29-1 and TRBJ2-3; D may be TRBD1 (7 bases). Looked up from germline, CDR1 is SQVTM and CDR2 is ANQGSEA. V dropped 5 bases and J dropped 5 bases, with 20 bases sitting between them. The CDR3 runs to 15 residues.

This clonotype was seen a handful of times. The rearrangement uses TRBV27 and TRBJ1-1; 8 positions match TRBD1. The V and J ends lost 2 bases and 5 bases, in that order; junction bases with no gene match: 7. There are 15 residues in the CDR3. CDR1 MNHEY and CDR2 SMNVEV come from the germline V gene (reference sequence). The CDR3, as DNA: TGTGCCAGCAGTTTACTTCGGACAGGGCAAACTGAAGCTTTCTTT. Translation: CASSLLRTGQTEAFF.

This clonotype occurred a few times. The chain links TRBV28 to TRBJ2-2; 9 bases line up with TRBD2. The CDR3 loop spans 18 amino acids. The J segment lost 5 bases and the V segment lost 5 bases, leaving 15 bases of the junction unmatched. Germline lookup yields CDR1 MDHEN and CDR2 SYDVKM. In DNA, the CDR3 is TGTGCCAGCAGTCGTGGTCTAGCGGGATTAAAGGGGACCGGGGAGCTGTTTTTT. Its translation: CASSRGLAGLKGTGELFF.

This clonotype has ten or more counts. J is TRBJ1-2 and V is TRBV28; a possible D gene is TRBD1 (5 bases). This CDR3 region has 14 residues. The germline V gene encodes CDR1 MDHEN and CDR2 SYDVKM. Trimming took 4 bases from V and 4 from J, leaving 13 bases between them. The CDR3 loop is CASSSGGDFYGYTF. As DNA, the CDR3 is TGTGCCAGCAGTTCCGGGGGGGACTTCTATGGCTACACCTTC.

Only a few counts were recorded for this clonotype. V gene TRBV28 combines with J gene TRBJ1-5; unclear D gene. The germline CDR1 and CDR2 sequences are MDHEN and SYDVKM. The CDR3 contains 14 residues. V lost 2 bases and J 6 bases, leaving 11 bases between the germline ends. The CDR3 here is CASSLIGSGQPQHF. Here the CDR3 DNA reads TGTGCCAGCAGTTTAATAGGGTCCGGTCAGCCCCAGCATTTT.

The chain links TRBV20-1 to TRBJ1-1; D possibly corresponds to TRBD1 (6 bases). Per the germline V gene, CDR1 is DFQATT and CDR2 is SNEGSKA (reference sequence). CDR3 length: 12 residues. The ends were cut back, 6 bases at V and 5 bases at J, with 13 bases in the middle. The CDR3 sequence is CSADRRRTEAFF. CDR3 DNA sequence: TGCAGTGCCGACAGGAGGAGAACTGAAGCTTTCTTT.

This clonotype was found a few times. The rearrangement joins TRBV5-1 to TRBJ2-7; D is possibly TRBD1 (5 bases). Looked up from germline, CDR1 is SGHRS and CDR2 is YFSETQ. The CDR3 is made up of 16 amino acids. Deletions cut 0 bases from V and 6 bases from J, with 19 bases between. The CDR3: CASSLARQGRGVEQYF. In DNA form, the CDR3 reads TGCGCCAGCAGCTTGGCCAGGCAGGGCAGAGGAGTCGAGCAGTACTTC. Variable domain in full (rest from reference TRBV5-1 and TRBJ2-7): KAGVTQTPRYLIKTRGQQVTLSCSPISGHRSVSWYQQTPGQGLQFLFEYFSETQRNKGNFPGRFSGRQFSNSRSEMNVSTLELGDSALYLCASSLARQGRGVEQYFGPGTRLTVT.

This clonotype was found many times. The gene calls are TRBV6-1 and TRBJ2-3; D is unclear. V lost 2 bases and J 0 bases, leaving 9 bases between the germline ends. The CDR3 runs 15 residues. The germline V gene has CDR1 MNHNS and CDR2 SASEGT. CDR3 protein: CASSEHVGSTDTQYF. Written as DNA, the CDR3 is TGTGCCAGCAGTGAACATGTCGGTAGCACAGATACGCAGTATTTT.

The table lists this clonotype with a few counts. The chain joins TRBV2 to TRBJ2-1; D may be TRBD1 (6 bases). From germline, CDR1 is SNHLY and CDR2 FYNNEI. Trimming took off 2 bases at V and 1 base at J, with 9 bases between the two ends. The CDR3 has 15 amino acids. CDR3 coding DNA: TGTGCCAGCAGTGAAAGGACAGATTCCTACAATGAGCAGTTCTTC. Translated, it gives CASSERTDSYNEQFF.

The chain uses TRBV6-2 or TRBV6-3 and TRBJ1-5; the D is unclear. V dropped 4 bases and J dropped 0 bases, with 7 bases sitting between them. This CDR3 spans 14 amino acids. Germline CDR1 and CDR2: MNHEY and SVGEGT. The CDR3 DNA follows: TGTGCCAGCAGTTCCCGAGCTAGCAATCAGCCCCAGCATTTT. Protein: CASSSRASNQPQHF.

This clonotype has a handful of counts. The chain uses TRBV11-3 and TRBJ1-1, with D hard to call. Deletions cut 5 bases from V and 1 base from J, with 11 bases between. Germline CDR1 reads SGHNT; CDR2 reads YENEEA. CDR3 size: 14 residues. The chain's CDR3 is CASSHKRGNTEAFF. CDR3 nucleotides: TGTGCCAGCAGCCACAAACGGGGGAACACTGAAGCTTTCTTT.